Listed below are T cell receptor beta chains from one sample, sequenced in a study of blood T cells in healthy people across ages. MiXCR, run by TCRdb on the 5' RACE reads, gives a single entry per CDR3 protein. The repertoire consists of fewer than 900,000 distinct CDR3 sequences, with about 42% occurring once and the leading ten covering 20% to 25%. Material: blood. These receptors were obtained from a woman in her fifties or sixties in good health. The CDR3 runs from the conserved cysteine through the conserved F or W. A D gene is named only where the DNA matches it firmly. For some rows the clone size is stated as once, few or many, or as a class when expanded; others skip it.

v_call	clone_size	d_call	j_call	cdr3_nt	cdr3_aa
TRBV12-5	once	TRBD1	TRBJ2-2	TGTGCTAGTGGAACGGGACAGGGGATCACCGGGGAGCTGTTTTTT	CASGTGQGITGELFF
TRBV9	few	.	TRBJ2-7	TGTGCCAGCAGCGTCAGCCCTCTAGCTAACAACGAGCAGTACTTC	CASSVSPLANNEQYF
TRBV5-1	many	.	TRBJ2-1	TGCGCCAGCAGCTTCGGTACTACACCACACAATGAGCAGTTCTTC	CASSFGTTPHNEQFF
TRBV3-1	few	TRBD2	TRBJ2-1	TGTGCCAGCAGCCAAGGACCTAGCGGGGGGGCCGCCAATGAGCAGTTCTTC	CASSQGPSGGAANEQFF
TRBV29-1	.	TRBD1	TRBJ2-7	TGCAGCGTGGGGGACAGGGAGAGCGAGCAGTACTTC	CSVGDRESEQYF
TRBV11-3	.	.	TRBJ2-1	TGTGCCAGCAGCTTAGAAGTTACCTCGGTCGATGAGCAGTTCTTC	CASSLEVTSVDEQFF
TRBV5-1	many	TRBD1	TRBJ2-7	TGCGCCAGCAGCCTAACTCTCCGGGACAGGGGGGATGAGCAGTACTTC	CASSLTLRDRGDEQYF
TRBV29-1	.	.	TRBJ2-7	TGCAGCGTTGCTCGGAGCGGCGGGATCTACGAGCAGTACTTC	CSVARSGGIYEQYF
TRBV11-2	.	.	TRBJ2-1	TGTGCCAGCAGCTTAGAAGGGGGTCTAGTTGGCAATGAGCAGTTCTTC	CASSLEGGLVGNEQFF
TRBV3-1	few	.	TRBJ1-2	TGTGCCAGCGGGGAGAGGTATGGCTACACCTTC	CASGERYGYTF
TRBV28	few	.	TRBJ2-7	TGTGCCAGCAGTTTATATGCCTACGAGCAGTACTTC	CASSLYAYEQYF
TRBV9	.	TRBD2	TRBJ2-1	TGTGCCAGCAGCCCAAAAGCGGGACCTCCCTACGAGCAGTTCTTC	CASSPKAGPPYEQFF
TRBV6-1	.	.	TRBJ2-7	TGTGCCAGCAGTGATCGGGGTCCCTACGAGCAGTACTTC	CASSDRGPYEQYF
TRBV28	.	TRBD2	TRBJ2-7	TGTGCCAGCAGTCGCAAGGGACTAGCGGACCTCTACGAGCGGTACTTC	CASSRKGLADLYERYF
TRBV12-3/TRBV12-4	many	TRBD1	TRBJ2-7	TGTGCCAGCAGTCCCATCGGACAGGCCTTCTCCTACGAGCAGTACTTC	CASSPIGQAFSYEQYF
TRBV5-1	once	TRBD1	TRBJ1-2	TGCGCCAGCAGCCCCGGGACAGCTTCGGGGGGTTACTATGGCTACACCTTC	CASSPGTASGGYYGYTF
TRBV9	.	.	TRBJ2-7	TGTGCCAGCAGCGTAGAAACAGGACACTCCTACGAGCAGTACTTC	CASSVETGHSYEQYF
TRBV7-2	few	.	TRBJ1-5	TGTGCCAGCAGCCCCCAGGCTGATCAGCCCCAGCATTTT	CASSPQADQPQHF
TRBV7-9	.	.	TRBJ2-7	TGTGCCAGCAGCCAGACGAACGACGAGCAGTACTTC	CASSQTNDEQYF
TRBV20-1	.	.	TRBJ2-3	TGCAGTGCGCTAACCTACGAGGGCACAGATACGCAGTATTTT	CSALTYEGTDTQYF
TRBV20-1	.	.	TRBJ2-1	TGCAGTGCTAGTTGGGGGGCCAGCAATGAGCAGTTCTTC	CSASWGASNEQFF
TRBV5-1	.	.	TRBJ2-5	TGCGCCAGCAGCTTTGGTTGGAGGGAGCAGTACTTC	CASSFGWREQYF
TRBV7-2	many	.	TRBJ2-5	TGTGCCAGCAGCCGCGTCCCCGATGGGTACCAAGAGACCCAGTACTTC	CASSRVPDGYQETQYF
TRBV9	few	TRBD2	TRBJ2-1	TGTGCCAGCAGTGAAACCCTAGCGGTCTACAATGAGCAGTTCTTC	CASSETLAVYNEQFF
TRBV20-1	.	.	TRBJ2-7	TGTAGTGCTAGAGGGGCGAGGCGAGCGGCGTCCTACGAGCAGTACTTC	CSARGARRAASYEQYF
TRBV6-1	.	TRBD1	TRBJ2-1	TGTGCCAGCAGTGGAAAATTTGTTGGGACAGGGGACGACAATGAGCAGTTCTTC	CASSGKFVGTGDDNEQFF
TRBV20-1	.	.	TRBJ2-7	TGCAGTGCCCCTCGCACGCACTCCTACAATGAGCAGTACTTC	CSAPRTHSYNEQYF
TRBV20-1	.	TRBD2	TRBJ2-5	TGCAGTGCTCTCGGGGGGGAAGAGACCCAGTACTTC	CSALGGEETQYF
TRBV3-1	few	.	TRBJ1-1	TGTGCCAGCAGCCAGTGGGAGGGGAGGGCTTTCTTT	CASSQWEGRAFF
TRBV3-1	.	TRBD2	TRBJ2-1	TGTGCCAGCAGCCACGGGACTAGCCCCTTGGGTGAGCAGTTCTTC	CASSHGTSPLGEQFF
TRBV12-3/TRBV12-4	.	.	TRBJ2-2	TGTGCCAGCATCATTGACAGTAACACCGGGGAGCTGTTTTTT	CASIIDSNTGELFF
TRBV3-1	.	.	TRBJ1-2	TGTGCCAGCAGCCAAGCAAACAGAAACTATGGCTACACCTTC	CASSQANRNYGYTF
TRBV20-1	.	.	TRBJ2-3	TGCAGTGCTGGGTTGGCGGGATACACAGATACGCAGTATTTT	CSAGLAGYTDTQYF
TRBV28	.	.	TRBJ2-1	TGTGCCAGCAGTTTACCCATCGGGAGGACAGTATCCTACAATGAGCAGTTCTTC	CASSLPIGRTVSYNEQFF
TRBV20-1	.	TRBD1	TRBJ2-5	TGCAGTGCTCCAGTGACAGGGGTCTCAGAGACCCAGTACTTC	CSAPVTGVSETQYF
TRBV28	many	.	TRBJ2-1	TGTGCCAGCAGTCTGACCGGGGATAACAATGAGCAGTTCTTC	CASSLTGDNNEQFF
TRBV24-1	.	TRBD2	TRBJ2-1	TGTGCCACCAGTGATCCTCTCATTAGCGGGAGTAATGAGCAGTTCTTC	CATSDPLISGSNEQFF
TRBV20-1	few	TRBD2	TRBJ2-1	TGCAGTGCTAGAGGCCTAGCGGGGGGGACCTTAGATGAGCAGTTCTTC	CSARGLAGGTLDEQFF
TRBV7-9	.	TRBD1	TRBJ2-7	TGTGCCAGCAGCCCTCGCTTTGGACAGGGAAGCTCCTACGAGCAGTACTTC	CASSPRFGQGSSYEQYF
TRBV12-3/TRBV12-4	.	.	TRBJ2-1	TGTGCCAGCAGTTTCCAACCGATGTCTCGTGAGCAGTTCTTC	CASSFQPMSREQFF
TRBV29-1	.	.	TRBJ2-1	TGCAGCGTTGAAGGCCGGGACCGACCCTACAATGAGCAGTTCTTC	CSVEGRDRPYNEQFF
TRBV20-1	.	.	TRBJ2-7	TGCAGTGCCTCCCGGGAGCTGAGCTCCTACGAGCAGTACTTC	CSASRELSSYEQYF
TRBV10-3	.	TRBD2	TRBJ2-2	TGTGCCATCAGTCCCCTGGGTAGCGGGGTCACGAACACCGGGGAGCTGTTTTTT	CAISPLGSGVTNTGELFF
TRBV7-6	many	.	TRBJ2-7	TGTGCCAGCACCGATTCTTTAGGAGGGTCCTACGAGCAGTACTTC	CASTDSLGGSYEQYF
TRBV5-6	.	TRBD2	TRBJ2-7	TGTGCCAGCTCCGGGACTAGCGGCTTAGCGTCCTACAATGAGCAGTACTTC	CASSGTSGLASYNEQYF
TRBV29-1	few	.	TRBJ2-5	TGCAGCATCCCCAGGACTAGGGGGGTGGGGGAAGAGACCCAGTACTTC	CSIPRTRGVGEETQYF
TRBV20-1	few	.	TRBJ1-6	TGCAGTGCTAGATACTATAATTCACCCCTCCACTTT	CSARYYNSPLHF
TRBV7-2	few	TRBD2	TRBJ2-7	TGTGCCAGCAGCTTAGCTGTGGGAGGGCCCTACGAGCAGTACTTC	CASSLAVGGPYEQYF
TRBV10-2	.	.	TRBJ2-2	TGCGCCAGCAGTGGAAAGGGGACCGGGGAGCTGTTTTTT	CASSGKGTGELFF
TRBV7-2	many	TRBD1	TRBJ2-7	TGTGCCAGCAGCTCGGGACAGGCAACCTACGAGCAGTACTTC	CASSSGQATYEQYF
TRBV29-1	many	.	TRBJ1-1	TGCAGCGTTGGGGCGGGACAATGGAACACTGAAGCTTTCTTT	CSVGAGQWNTEAFF
TRBV9	.	.	TRBJ2-5	TGTGCCAGCAGCGTACGAGTATCAGAGACCCAGTACTTC	CASSVRVSETQYF
TRBV7-6	few	TRBD1	TRBJ2-5	TGTGCCAGCAGCTTTCAAGGGACAGGGGGCTTTGAGACCCAGTACTTC	CASSFQGTGGFETQYF
TRBV20-1	.	.	TRBJ1-6	TGCAGTGCTATGGATGCAGTAAATAATTCACCCCTCCACTTT	CSAMDAVNNSPLHF